This is a list of T cell receptor beta chains from one sample in a study of cytomegalovirus exposure and HLA in healthy donors. Here immunoSEQ multiplex PCR was the method, and the copy in TCRdb shows in-frame clones only, minus some. The table has roughly 140,000 clones, about four fifths seen once. The sample comprised PBMCs. These receptors came from a man aged 30 to 39 in good health and CMV-seronegative. Both conserved end residues are part of each CDR3. The D gene is left open where the match is weak. Size tells how often a clone was seen (once, few, many) or the class of an expanded clone, and some rows leave it out.

CDR3	DNA	D	size	V	J
CASSIDDSNTGELFF	TGTGCCAGTAGTATAGACGACAGCAACACCGGGGAGCTGTTTTTT	NA	NA	TRBV19	TRBJ2-2
CASSQGRGTSLRLYEQYF	TGCGCCAGCAGCCAAGGCCGAGGGACTAGCCTACGCCTCTACGAGCAGTACTTC	TRBD2	NA	TRBV4-1	TRBJ2-7
CASSLDQGATNEKLFF	TGTGCCAGCAGCTTGGATCAGGGGGCAACTAATGAAAAACTGTTTTTT	TRBD1	NA	TRBV5-4	TRBJ1-4
CATSGGIGETQYF	TGTGCCACCAGCGGGGGGATTGGAGAGACCCAGTACTTC	NA	NA	TRBV15	TRBJ2-5
CASSPGQPFDEQYF	TGTGCCAGCAGCCCCGGACAGCCCTTCGACGAGCAGTACTTC	NA	once	TRBV7-9	TRBJ2-7
CASSATGRDYGYTF	TGTGCCAGCAGTGCGACAGGGAGAGACTATGGCTACACCTTC	TRBD1	NA	TRBV28	TRBJ1-2
CASSSRDIYSYEQYF	TGTGCCAGCAGCTCTAGAGATATATACTCCTACGAGCAGTACTTC	NA	few	TRBV28	TRBJ2-7
CASSRRQGGDNEQFF	TGTGCCAGCAGCCGAAGACAGGGTGGGGACAATGAGCAGTTCTTC	TRBD1	NA	TRBV28	TRBJ2-1
CSVQAEKEGYGYTF	TGCAGCGTCCAAGCCGAGAAGGAGGGGTATGGCTACACCTTC	NA	NA	TRBV29-1	TRBJ1-2
CASSSEDEQFF	TGCGCCAGCAGCTCTGAGGATGAGCAGTTCTTC	NA	NA	TRBV5-1	TRBJ2-1
CASSSRVSYEQYF	TGTGCCAGCAGTAGCCGGGTCTCCTACGAGCAGTACTTC	NA	NA	TRBV28	TRBJ2-7
CASSLAGTGGYGYTF	TGTGCCAGCAGCTTGGCCGGGACAGGCGGCTATGGCTACACCTTC	TRBD1	NA	TRBV5-5	TRBJ1-2
CASSLVTGGTDTQYF	TGCGCCAGCAGCTTGGTGACAGGGGGCACAGATACGCAGTATTTT	TRBD1	NA	TRBV5-1	TRBJ2-3
CASSWQGQGFDGYTF	TGTGCCAGCAGCTGGCAGGGACAGGGCTTCGACGGCTACACCTTC	TRBD1	NA	TRBV11-1	TRBJ1-2
CASSFWAEETQYF	TGTGCCAGCAGCTTCTGGGCTGAAGAGACCCAGTACTTC	NA	NA	TRBV5-6	TRBJ2-5
CASSFWTGGYEQYF	TGTGCCAGCAGCTTTTGGACAGGGGGATACGAGCAGTACTTC	TRBD1	NA	TRBV7-2	TRBJ2-7
CSAPLVNEQYF	TGCAGTGCCCCTCTAGTAAACGAGCAGTACTTC	NA	NA	TRBV20-1	TRBJ2-7
CASSQDTLLVMSNYGYTF	TGCGCCAGCAGCCAAGATACTCTATTAGTTATGTCGAACTATGGCTACACCTTC	NA	few	TRBV4-1	TRBJ1-2
CASSGGLGFYEQYF	TGTGCCAGCAGCGGGGGACTGGGGTTCTACGAGCAGTACTTC	NA	NA	TRBV5-6	TRBJ2-7
CASGSPGQGASREKLFF	TGTGCTAGTGGTTCCCCGGGACAGGGGGCCTCTAGAGAAAAACTGTTTTTT	TRBD1	NA	TRBV12-5	TRBJ1-4
CASSDRDSNSNQPQHF	TGTGCCAGCAGTGACCGGGACAGCAATAGCAATCAGCCCCAGCATTTT	TRBD1	NA	TRBV2	TRBJ1-5
CASSQGHVNEKLFF	TGTGCCAGCAGCCAAGGACACGTTAATGAAAAACTGTTTTTT	NA	NA	TRBV7-9	TRBJ1-4
CASSPGTVNTEAFF	TGTGCCAGCAGTCCTGGGACAGTCAACACTGAAGCTTTCTTT	TRBD1	NA	TRBV28	TRBJ1-1
CATSRAASGWETQYF	TGTGCCACCAGCAGAGCGGCTAGCGGGTGGGAGACCCAGTACTTC	TRBD2	NA	TRBV15	TRBJ2-5
CSAEGGINYGYTF	TGCAGCGCAGAAGGGGGAATTAACTATGGCTACACCTTC	NA	NA	TRBV29-1	TRBJ1-2
CASRLQGGNTEAFF	TGTGCCAGCAGGCTACAGGGGGGAAACACTGAAGCTTTCTTT	TRBD1	NA	TRBV27	TRBJ1-1
CASSLDRGSGNSPLHF	TGTGCCAGCAGTTTAGACAGGGGAAGTGGTAATTCACCCCTCCACTTT	TRBD1	NA	TRBV28	TRBJ1-6
CASSLGQMNTEAFF	TGCGCCAGCAGCTTGGGGCAGATGAACACTGAAGCTTTCTTT	NA	NA	TRBV5-1	TRBJ1-1
CASSSGGSYEQYF	TGCGCCAGCAGTAGCGGGGGTTCGTACGAGCAGTACTTC	TRBD2	NA	TRBV10-1	TRBJ2-7
CASSLPGQDYNEQFF	TGTGCCAGCAGCTTACCGGGACAGGACTACAATGAGCAGTTCTTC	TRBD1	NA	TRBV7-9	TRBJ2-1
CASNHRNYGYTF	TGTGCCAGCAATCACAGGAACTATGGCTACACCTTC	NA	NA	TRBV6-6	TRBJ1-2
CASSSRTAPVYNEQFF	TGTGCCAGCAGCTCTAGGACAGCCCCCGTGTACAATGAGCAGTTCTTC	NA	NA	TRBV7-9	TRBJ2-1
CATSRERQSYNEQFF	TGTGCCACCAGCAGAGAACGACAGAGTTACAATGAGCAGTTCTTC	NA	NA	TRBV15	TRBJ2-1
CASRILQGVNYGYTF	TGTGCCAGCAGAATACTACAGGGGGTGAACTATGGCTACACCTTC	TRBD1	NA	TRBV27	TRBJ1-2
CASGRTDITDTQYF	TGTGCCAGCGGCAGGACAGACATCACAGATACGCAGTATTTT	NA	NA	TRBV7-8	TRBJ2-3
CASSSRQGQWGYEQYF	TGTGCCAGTAGTTCTCGACAGGGACAATGGGGCTACGAGCAGTACTTC	TRBD1	NA	TRBV19	TRBJ2-7
CASRHAGQGISYEQYF	TGTGCCAGCAGACATGCAGGCCAGGGGATATCCTACGAGCAGTACTTC	NA	NA	TRBV11-2	TRBJ2-7
CASARSYNEQFF	TGTGCCAGCGCGAGATCCTACAATGAGCAGTTCTTC	NA	NA	TRBV6-5	TRBJ2-1
CASSEVAGGLGGYTF	TGTGCCAGCAGTGAAGTGGCAGGGGGCCTAGGGGGCTACACCTTC	TRBD1	NA	TRBV6-1	TRBJ1-2
CASSPEASGPYEQYF	TGTGCCAGCAGCCCCGAGGCTAGCGGACCCTACGAGCAGTACTTC	TRBD2	NA	TRBV5-4	TRBJ2-7
CASSLGRGSSYNEQFF	TGTGCCAGCAGCTTGGGGCGGGGGAGCTCCTACAATGAGCAGTTCTTC	TRBD2	NA	TRBV5-4	TRBJ2-1
CASSLETGELFF	TGTGCCAGCAGTTTGGAGACCGGGGAGCTGTTTTTT	NA	NA	TRBV27	TRBJ2-2